This T cell receptor beta chain was sequenced in a study of T-cell reconstitution after alpha-beta-depleted transplantation in children. Study conclusions and caveats: Reports say that about two months after transplant, the alpha-beta T cells came out of several hundred graft clones that had expanded.

As to this clonotype: What it binds is not known.

The authors prepared the TCRbeta library with unique molecular identifiers. TCRdb re-called the PCR reads with MiXCR, one entry per CDR3 protein. The table shows about a million distinct CDR3 sequences, with about 30% occurring only once. Trimming removed 4 bases from V and 4 bases from J; junction bases left unmatched: 12. CDR1 and CDR2 from the germline V gene are SGDLS and YYNGEE. The CDR3 covers 16 residues. This TCR was sampled from a boy younger than two who had a stem cell transplant for SCID, so the T cells may come from the graft donor. Sequences were derived from PBMCs, mostly from graft donor cells, sampled 360 days after TCRalphabeta/CD19-depleted stem cell transplant. The chain joins TRBV9 to TRBJ2-5; TRBD2 matches 8 bases. The CDR3 bases are TGTGCCAGCAGCCCACTCGCGGGGGGTGGGGGAGAGACCCAGTACTTC. Its translation is CASSPLAGGGGETQYF.